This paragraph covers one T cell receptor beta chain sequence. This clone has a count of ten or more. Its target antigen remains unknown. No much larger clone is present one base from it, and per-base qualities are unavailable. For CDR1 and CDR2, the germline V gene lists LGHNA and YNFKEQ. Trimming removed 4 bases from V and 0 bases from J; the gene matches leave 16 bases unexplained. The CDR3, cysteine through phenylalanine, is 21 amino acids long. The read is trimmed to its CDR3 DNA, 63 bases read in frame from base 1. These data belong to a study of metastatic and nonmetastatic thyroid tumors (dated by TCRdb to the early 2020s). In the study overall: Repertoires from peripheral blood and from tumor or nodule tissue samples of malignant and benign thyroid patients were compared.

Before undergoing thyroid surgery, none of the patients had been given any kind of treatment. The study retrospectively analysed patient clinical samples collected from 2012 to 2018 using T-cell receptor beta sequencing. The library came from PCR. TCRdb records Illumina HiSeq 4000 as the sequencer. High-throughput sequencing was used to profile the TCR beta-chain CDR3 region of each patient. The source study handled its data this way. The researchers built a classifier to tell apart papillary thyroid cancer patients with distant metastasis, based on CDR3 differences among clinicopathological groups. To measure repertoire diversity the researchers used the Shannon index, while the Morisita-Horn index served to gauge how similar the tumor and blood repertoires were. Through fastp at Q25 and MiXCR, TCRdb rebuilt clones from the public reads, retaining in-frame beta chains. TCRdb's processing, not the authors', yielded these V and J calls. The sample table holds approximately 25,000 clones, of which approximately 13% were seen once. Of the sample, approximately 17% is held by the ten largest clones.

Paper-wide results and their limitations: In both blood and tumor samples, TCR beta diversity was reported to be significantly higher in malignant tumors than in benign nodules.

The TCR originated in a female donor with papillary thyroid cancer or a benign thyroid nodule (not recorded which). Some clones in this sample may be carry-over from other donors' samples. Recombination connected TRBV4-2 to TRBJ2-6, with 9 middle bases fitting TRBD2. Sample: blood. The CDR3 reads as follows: CASSRRPTSGPTHSGANVLTF. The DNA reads TGTGCCAGCAGCCGGCGCCCGACTAGCGGCCCAACCCACTCTGGGGCCAACGTCCTGACTTTC.